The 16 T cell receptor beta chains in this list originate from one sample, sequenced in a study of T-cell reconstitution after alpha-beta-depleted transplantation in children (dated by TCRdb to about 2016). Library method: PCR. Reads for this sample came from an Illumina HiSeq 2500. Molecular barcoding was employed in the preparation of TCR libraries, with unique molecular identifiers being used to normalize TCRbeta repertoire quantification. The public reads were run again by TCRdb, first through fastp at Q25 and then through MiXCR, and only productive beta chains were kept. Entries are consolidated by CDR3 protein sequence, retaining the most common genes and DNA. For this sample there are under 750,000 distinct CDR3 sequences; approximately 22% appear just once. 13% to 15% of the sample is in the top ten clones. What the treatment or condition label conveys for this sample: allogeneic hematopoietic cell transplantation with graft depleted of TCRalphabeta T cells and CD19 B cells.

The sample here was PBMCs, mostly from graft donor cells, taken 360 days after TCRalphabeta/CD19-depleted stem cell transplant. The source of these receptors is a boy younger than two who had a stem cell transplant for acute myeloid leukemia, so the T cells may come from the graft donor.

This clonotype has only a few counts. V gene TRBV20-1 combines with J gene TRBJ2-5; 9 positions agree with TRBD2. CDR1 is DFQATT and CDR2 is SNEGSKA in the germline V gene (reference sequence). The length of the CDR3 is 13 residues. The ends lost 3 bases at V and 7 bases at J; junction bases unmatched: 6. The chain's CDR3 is CSARLAGFGTQYF. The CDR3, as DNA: TGCAGTGCTAGGCTAGCGGGGTTCGGGACCCAGTACTTC.

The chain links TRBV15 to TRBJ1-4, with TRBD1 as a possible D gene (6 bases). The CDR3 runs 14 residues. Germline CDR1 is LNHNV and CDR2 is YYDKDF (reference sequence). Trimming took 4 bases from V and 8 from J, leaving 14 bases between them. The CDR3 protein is CATSTYDRPEKLFF. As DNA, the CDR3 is TGTGCCACCAGCACCTACGACAGGCCCGAAAAACTGTTTTTT.

CDR3 nucleotides: TGCAGTGCTTACATAAGCCCTCGAAACACCATATATTTT. It is translated as CSAYISPRNTIYF. The chain uses TRBV20-1 and TRBJ1-3; unclear D gene. Germline loops: CDR1 DFQATT, CDR2 SNEGSKA (reference sequence). The CDR3 length is 13 residues. Trimming pared 5 bases from V and 5 bases from J, leaving 13 bases between.

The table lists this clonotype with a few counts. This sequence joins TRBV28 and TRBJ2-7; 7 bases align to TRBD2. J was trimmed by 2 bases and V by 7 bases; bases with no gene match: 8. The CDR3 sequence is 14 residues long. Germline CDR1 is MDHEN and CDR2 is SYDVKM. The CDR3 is CASIAHGGTYEQYF. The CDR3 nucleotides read TGTGCCAGCATTGCCCACGGGGGGACCTACGAGCAGTACTTC.

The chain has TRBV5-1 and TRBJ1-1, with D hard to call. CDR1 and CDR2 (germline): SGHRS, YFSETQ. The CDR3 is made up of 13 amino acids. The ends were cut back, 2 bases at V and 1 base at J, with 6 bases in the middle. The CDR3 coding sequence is TGCGCCAGCAGCTTCGACTGGAACACTGAAGCTTTCTTT. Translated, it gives CASSFDWNTEAFF.

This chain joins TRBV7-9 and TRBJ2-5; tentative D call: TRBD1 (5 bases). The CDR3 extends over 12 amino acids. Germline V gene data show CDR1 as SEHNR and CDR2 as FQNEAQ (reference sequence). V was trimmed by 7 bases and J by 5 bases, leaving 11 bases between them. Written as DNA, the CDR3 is TGTGCCAGCATAGGGGAAGCGGAGACCCAGTACTTC. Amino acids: CASIGEAETQYF. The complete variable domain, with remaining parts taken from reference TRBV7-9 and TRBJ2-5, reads DTGVSQNPRHKITKRGQNVTFRCDPISEHNRLYWYRQTLGQGPEFLTYFQNEAQLEKSRLLSDRFSAERPKGSFSTLEIQRTEQGDSAMYLCASIGEAETQYFGPGTRLLVL.

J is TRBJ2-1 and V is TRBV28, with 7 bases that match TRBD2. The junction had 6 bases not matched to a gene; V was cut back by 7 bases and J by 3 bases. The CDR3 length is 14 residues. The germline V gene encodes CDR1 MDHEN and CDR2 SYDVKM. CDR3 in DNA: TGTGCCAGCATGCTGCTAGCGGACTACAATGAGCAGTTCTTC. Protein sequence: CASMLLADYNEQFF.

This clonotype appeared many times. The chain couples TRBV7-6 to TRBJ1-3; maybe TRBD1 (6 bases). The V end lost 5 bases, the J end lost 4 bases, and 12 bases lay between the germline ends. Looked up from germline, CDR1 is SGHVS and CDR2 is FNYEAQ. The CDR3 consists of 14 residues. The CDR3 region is CASSPGTTGNTIYF. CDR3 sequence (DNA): TGTGCCAGCAGCCCAGGGACAACCGGAAACACCATATATTTT.

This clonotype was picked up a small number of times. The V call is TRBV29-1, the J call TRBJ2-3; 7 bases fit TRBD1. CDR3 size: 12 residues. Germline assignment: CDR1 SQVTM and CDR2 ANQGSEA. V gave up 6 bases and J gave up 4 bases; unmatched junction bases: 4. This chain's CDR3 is CSVITGADTQYF. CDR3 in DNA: TGCAGCGTGATAACAGGGGCAGATACGCAGTATTTT.

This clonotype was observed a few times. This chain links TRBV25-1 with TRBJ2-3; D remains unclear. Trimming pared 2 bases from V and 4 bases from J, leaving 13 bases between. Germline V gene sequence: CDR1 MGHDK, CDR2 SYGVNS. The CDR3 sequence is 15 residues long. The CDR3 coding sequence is TGTGCCAGCAGTGAACTAGGGTTGGAGTCAGATACGCAGTATTTT. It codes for CASSELGLESDTQYF.

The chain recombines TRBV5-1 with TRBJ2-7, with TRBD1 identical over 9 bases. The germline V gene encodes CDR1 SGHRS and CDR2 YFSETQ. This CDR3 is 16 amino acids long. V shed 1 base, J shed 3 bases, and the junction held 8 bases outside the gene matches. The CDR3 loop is CASSLQGQGLGYEQYF. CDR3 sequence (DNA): TGCGCCAGCAGCTTGCAGGGACAGGGCCTTGGCTACGAGCAGTACTTC.

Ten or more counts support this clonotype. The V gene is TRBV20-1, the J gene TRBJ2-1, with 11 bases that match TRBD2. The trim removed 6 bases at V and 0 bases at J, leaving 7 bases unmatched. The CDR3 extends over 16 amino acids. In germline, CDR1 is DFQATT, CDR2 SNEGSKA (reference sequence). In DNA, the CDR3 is TGCAGTGCCCTGGGACTAGCGGCAAGCTCCTACAATGAGCAGTTCTTC. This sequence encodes CSALGLAASSYNEQFF.

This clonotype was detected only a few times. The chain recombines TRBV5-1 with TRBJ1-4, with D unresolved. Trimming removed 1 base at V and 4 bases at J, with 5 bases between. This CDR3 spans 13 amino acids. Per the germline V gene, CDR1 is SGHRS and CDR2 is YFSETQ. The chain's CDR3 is CASSLWGNEKLFF. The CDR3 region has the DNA TGCGCCAGCAGCTTGTGGGGTAATGAAAAACTGTTTTTT.

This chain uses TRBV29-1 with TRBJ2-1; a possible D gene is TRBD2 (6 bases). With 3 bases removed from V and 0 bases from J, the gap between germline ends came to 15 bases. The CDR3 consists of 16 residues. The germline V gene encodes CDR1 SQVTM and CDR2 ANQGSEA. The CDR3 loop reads CSVETTGRSSYNEQFF. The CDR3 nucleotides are TGCAGCGTTGAGACGACGGGGAGGAGCTCCTACAATGAGCAGTTCTTC.

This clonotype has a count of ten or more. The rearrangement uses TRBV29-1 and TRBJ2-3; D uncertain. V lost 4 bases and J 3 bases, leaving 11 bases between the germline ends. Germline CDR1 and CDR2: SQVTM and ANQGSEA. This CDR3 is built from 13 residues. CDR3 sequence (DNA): TGCAGCGTTGCGGGCGTGAATACAGATACGCAGTATTTT. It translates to CSVAGVNTDTQYF.

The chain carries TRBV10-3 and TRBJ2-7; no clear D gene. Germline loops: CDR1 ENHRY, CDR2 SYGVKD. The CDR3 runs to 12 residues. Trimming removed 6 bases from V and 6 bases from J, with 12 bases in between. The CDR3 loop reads CAISRPSIEQYF. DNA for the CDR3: TGTGCCATCAGCCGCCCCTCGATCGAGCAGTACTTC.